This T cell receptor (beta chain) came from a study of T cells after yellow fever vaccination. Whole-study findings and limits: The secondary response was weaker, and its peak arrived faster, on day 5 versus 15. CD4 and CD8 compartments shared a small share of clonotypes, likely from convergent recombination. Reappearing after the booster were most of the clones from primary vaccination (roughly 96% CD4, approximately 88% CD8).

The CDR3 covers 14 residues. Unmatched junction bases numbered 7, after V lost 6 bases and J lost 7 bases. The germline gives CDR1 MNHEY, CDR2 SVGEGT. MiXCR, run by TCRdb on the 5' RACE reads, gives a single entry per CDR3 protein. The table has just under 600,000 distinct CDR3 sequences, roughly 13% seen once. About this clonotype itself: Its specificity is not known.

The sample consisted of PBMCs, taken on the day of the yellow fever booster vaccination. V is TRBV6-2 or TRBV6-3 and J is TRBJ2-2; 8 bases are a match to TRBD1. The sequence derives from a man aged 30 to 39 who received the YFV17D yellow fever vaccine. As DNA, the CDR3 is TGTGCCAGCAGGTCGACAGGGGAGGTCGGGGAGCTGTTTTTT. It specifies CASRSTGEVGELFF.